Listed below are T cell receptor beta chains from one sample, sequenced in a study of blood T cell repertoires in COVID-19. The assay was immunoSEQ multiplex PCR, and TCRdb's table has in-frame clones only and misses some. The sample lists 30,000 or so clones; about 86% were seen once. The sample comprised peripheral blood. Every receptor here comes from an elderly woman with active or convalescent COVID-19. CDR3s include the opening cysteine and the closing phenylalanine or tryptophan. A D gene is named only where the DNA matches it firmly. Some rows have no size entry. The others give once, few or many, or a class for an expanded clone.

-,few,TRBV12-5,TRBJ1-2,TGTGCTAGTGGCCCGGACAGAAACTATGGCTACACCTTC,CASGPDRNYGYTF
-,-,TRBV7-2,TRBJ1-6,TGTGCCAGCACCCTAGGGGTGCCTACTTCACCCCTCCACTTT,CASTLGVPTSPLHF
TRBD2,-,TRBV28,TRBJ2-3,TGTGCCAGCAGTTCAGGCGGGAGAAAAGATACGCAGTATTTT,CASSSGGRKDTQYF
TRBD2,few,TRBV3-1/TRBV3-2,TRBJ2-1,TGTGCCAGCAGCCAAGCGGCCACTAGCGGGAGTGAGCAGTTCTTC,CASSQAATSGSEQFF
-,-,TRBV6-6,TRBJ2-5,TGTGCCAGCAGTCTCCAGGGGGGCTCATCTCTAGAGACCCAGTACTTC,CASSLQGGSSLETQYF
-,-,TRBV2,TRBJ1-2,TGTGCCAGCAGTGAGGGCAGCAACTATGGCTACACCTTC,CASSEGSNYGYTF
-,-,TRBV18,TRBJ2-7,TGTGCCAGCTCAACCCGGACAGCATACGAGCAGTACTTC,CASSTRTAYEQYF
-,-,TRBV28,TRBJ1-3,TGTGCCAGCAGGCATAGGGAGATAGGAGGAAACACCATATATTTT,CASRHREIGGNTIYF
TRBD1,-,TRBV28,TRBJ1-5,TGTGCCAGCAGTTCCCCGGGACAGGGCCGAGTGAATCAGCCCCAGCATTTT,CASSSPGQGRVNQPQHF
TRBD1,-,TRBV29-1,TRBJ2-2,TGCAGCGTTGATCAGGGGGGGACAGGGTCCGGGGAGCTGTTTTTT,CSVDQGGTGSGELFF
-,-,TRBV29-1,TRBJ2-5,TGCAGCGTTGGTCCCCCTCAAGGGGCCCAGTACTTC,CSVGPPQGAQYF
-,-,TRBV5-1,TRBJ2-1,TGCGCCAGCAGCTTAAACAGGGTACTAGGCAATGAGCAGTTCTTC,CASSLNRVLGNEQFF
-,-,TRBV6-5,TRBJ2-2,TGTGCCAGCACACCCGGACTACGCAGCGGGGAGCTGTTTTTT,CASTPGLRSGELFF
TRBD1,-,TRBV6-1,TRBJ1-5,TGTGCCAGCAGTGAGGGACAGGATGGGCAGCCCCAGCATTTT,CASSEGQDGQPQHF
TRBD2,-,TRBV6-2/TRBV6-3,TRBJ2-2,TGTGCCAGCAGTGGGGGTACTAGCGGATACACCGGGGAGCTGTTTTTT,CASSGGTSGYTGELFF
TRBD1,-,TRBV4-1,TRBJ2-6,TGCGCCAGCAGCTACGAGGGGACAGGGGGCACGACTGGGGCCAACGTCCTGACTTTC,CASSYEGTGGTTGANVLTF
-,-,TRBV6-1,TRBJ2-7,TGTGCCAGCAGTGACGACCTCCAAAAGGGGTACGAGCAGTACTTC,CASSDDLQKGYEQYF
TRBD2,few,TRBV11-2,TRBJ2-2,TGTGCCAGCAGCCGGGGGACTAGCGGCAACACCGGGGAGCTGTTTTTT,CASSRGTSGNTGELFF
TRBD1,-,TRBV27,TRBJ1-4,TGTGCCAGCAGTTTCTCCGGGACAGGGTATCGAAGTAATGAAAAACTGTTTTTT,CASSFSGTGYRSNEKLFF
-,-,TRBV5-1,TRBJ1-1,TGCGCCAGCAGCTTTGACAGCATGAACACTGAAGCTTTCTTT,CASSFDSMNTEAFF
TRBD1,-,TRBV15,TRBJ1-1,TGTGCCACCAGCCCCAGACAGGGAAAGGGCACTGAAGCTTTCTTT,CATSPRQGKGTEAFF
TRBD1,-,TRBV6-6,TRBJ2-2,TGTGCCAGCAGTCCCACCTGGGGACAGACAAACACCGGGGAGCTGTTTTTT,CASSPTWGQTNTGELFF
TRBD1,-,TRBV19,TRBJ1-2,TGTGCCAGTAGGCCCGGACAGGTCTATGGCTACACCTTC,CASRPGQVYGYTF
-,-,TRBV28,TRBJ1-5,TGTGCCAGCCAGGTGGGAGGGAGGACTCAGCCCCAGCATTTT,CASQVGGRTQPQHF
-,-,TRBV2,TRBJ2-7,TGTGCCAGCAGGGGTAGCGCCTACGAGCAGTACTTC,CASRGSAYEQYF
-,-,TRBV7-2,TRBJ2-5,TGTGCCAGCAGCCGGGACTGGATCCAAGAGACCCAGTACTTC,CASSRDWIQETQYF
-,-,TRBV6-5,TRBJ1-1,TGTGCCAGCAGGTATTCTAGCATGAACACTGAAGCTTTCTTT,CASRYSSMNTEAFF
TRBD2,-,TRBV9,TRBJ2-1,TGTGCCAGCAGCCTTAGCGGGAGAGACAATGAGCAGTTCTTC,CASSLSGRDNEQFF
-,once,TRBV19,TRBJ1-2,TGTGCCAGTAGCCCCGTGGGGGCAACTAACTATGGCTACACCTTC,CASSPVGATNYGYTF
TRBD1,-,TRBV19,TRBJ2-1,TGTGCCAGTAGTACGGACAGGGTTCGGGATGAGCAGTTCTTC,CASSTDRVRDEQFF
TRBD1,-,TRBV4-2,TRBJ1-1,TGTGCCAGCAGCCGGCCACAGGGGGGAACTGAAGCTTTCTTT,CASSRPQGGTEAFF
-,once,TRBV5-1,TRBJ2-5,TGCGCCAGCAGCTTAAGGCAGGGTGTAGAGACCCAGTACTTC,CASSLRQGVETQYF
-,-,TRBV28,TRBJ1-5,TGTGCCAGCAGTTGGACAGATAGCAATCAGCCCCAGCATTTT,CASSWTDSNQPQHF
TRBD1,-,TRBV6-5,TRBJ1-2,TGTGCCAGCAGTACAGGGCAGGGGGGCTTGTATGGCTACACCTTC,CASSTGQGGLYGYTF
-,-,TRBV3-1/TRBV3-2,TRBJ2-3,TGTGCCAGCATCCAAGGCCTAGCAATGACGGCGAATACGCAGTATTTT,CASIQGLAMTANTQYF
-,-,TRBV21-1,TRBJ2-4,TGTGCCAGCAGCTTTCGGTTCGTCGGGGTTCCGAGCCAAAACATTCAGTACTTC,CASSFRFVGVPSQNIQYF
-,-,TRBV29-1,TRBJ1-3,TGCAGCGTTGCCCCCATCGGGGGAGGAAACACCATATATTTT,CSVAPIGGGNTIYF
-,-,TRBV3-1/TRBV3-2,TRBJ1-5,TGTGCCAGCAGCCTATCGGACATGGAAAGTCGGCCCCAGCATTTT,CASSLSDMESRPQHF
-,-,TRBV6-6,TRBJ1-2,TGTGCCACGTACAGGGTTAACTATGGCTACACCTTC,CATYRVNYGYTF
-,once,TRBV19,TRBJ1-1,TGTGCCAGTAGTAGCCCAGGACAGAACACTGAAGCTTTCTTT,CASSSPGQNTEAFF
TRBD2,-,TRBV9,TRBJ2-7,TGTGCCAGCAGCGTAGGGACTAGCGGTGGCTCCTACGAGCAGTACTTC,CASSVGTSGGSYEQYF
-,-,TRBV18,TRBJ1-1,TGTGCCAGCTCGCCCACGGAGATGAACACTGAAGCTTTCTTT,CASSPTEMNTEAFF
-,-,TRBV6-5,TRBJ2-2,TGTGCTACCGGGGTTACCGCCGGGGAGCTGTTTTTT,CATGVTAGELFF
-,-,TRBV20-1,TRBJ2-7,TGCAGTGCTAGTATAGGGGGAAGATCCTACGAGCAGTACTTC,CSASIGGRSYEQYF
-,-,TRBV7-8,TRBJ2-3,TGTGCCAGCAGCTTATTGGGTAGCGGCAACGGGAAAGATACGCAGTATTTT,CASSLLGSGNGKDTQYF
TRBD1,-,TRBV6-5,TRBJ1-2,TGTGCCAGTTCTTCCTTGCAGGGGGCGCTTGGCTACACCTTC,CASSSLQGALGYTF
-,-,TRBV7-3,TRBJ2-2,TGTGCCAGCAGCTTAAGGGGGGAGACCGGGGAGCTGTTTTTT,CASSLRGETGELFF
TRBD2,-,TRBV5-1,TRBJ2-1,TGCGCCAGCAGCCGTGGGACTAGCGGGATGTACAATGAGCAGTTCTTC,CASSRGTSGMYNEQFF
-,-,TRBV6-5,TRBJ2-4,TGTGCCAGCAGTCCTGACAAGAAAAACATTCAGTACTTC,CASSPDKKNIQYF